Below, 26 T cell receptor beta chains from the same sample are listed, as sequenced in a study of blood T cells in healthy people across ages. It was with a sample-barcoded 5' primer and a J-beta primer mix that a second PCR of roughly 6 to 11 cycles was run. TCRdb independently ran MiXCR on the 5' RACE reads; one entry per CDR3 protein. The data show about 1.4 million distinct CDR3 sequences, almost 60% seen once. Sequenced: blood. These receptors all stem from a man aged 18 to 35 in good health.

This CDR3 is CASSQDKRPEVPEQYF. CDR3 DNA: TGTGCCAGCAGCCAAGACAAGAGACCCGAGGTACCTGAGCAGTACTTC. This chain uses TRBV3-1 with TRBJ2-7; D not certain. V gave up 0 bases and J gave up 7 bases, with 19 bases separating them. There are 16 residues in the CDR3. CDR1 LGHDT and CDR2 YNNKEL come from the germline V gene (reference sequence).

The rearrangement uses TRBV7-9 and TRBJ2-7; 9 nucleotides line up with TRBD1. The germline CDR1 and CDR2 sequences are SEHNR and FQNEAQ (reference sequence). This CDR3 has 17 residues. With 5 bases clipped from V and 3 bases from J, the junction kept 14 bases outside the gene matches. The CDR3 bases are TGTGCCAGCAGCCCAACTCCGGGACAGGGAACCCACTACGAGCAGTACTTC. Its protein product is CASSPTPGQGTHYEQYF.

The CDR3 region has the DNA TGCAGTGCTAGGGGCTACGGCGGGGAGCAGTTCTTC. Translating gives CSARGYGGEQFF. The gene calls are TRBV20-1 and TRBJ2-1; tentatively, D is TRBD2 (5 bases). Germline V gene lookup returns CDR1 DFQATT and CDR2 SNEGSKA (reference sequence). This CDR3 has 12 amino acids. V gave up 3 bases and J gave up 10 bases, with 13 bases separating them.

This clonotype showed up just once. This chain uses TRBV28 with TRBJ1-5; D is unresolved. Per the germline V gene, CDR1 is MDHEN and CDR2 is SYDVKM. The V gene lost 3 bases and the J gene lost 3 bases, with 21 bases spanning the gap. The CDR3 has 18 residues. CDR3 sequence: CASSLVGRLRGPNQPQHF. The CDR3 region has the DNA TGTGCCAGCAGTTTGGTCGGGCGACTTCGCGGACCCAATCAGCCCCAGCATTTT.

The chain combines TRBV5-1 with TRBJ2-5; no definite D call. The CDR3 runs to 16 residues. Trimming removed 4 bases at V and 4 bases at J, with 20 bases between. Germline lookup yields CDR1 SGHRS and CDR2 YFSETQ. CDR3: CASSNRVASLGETQYF. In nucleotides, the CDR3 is TGCGCCAGCAGCAACCGGGTCGCCTCCCTGGGAGAGACCCAGTACTTC.

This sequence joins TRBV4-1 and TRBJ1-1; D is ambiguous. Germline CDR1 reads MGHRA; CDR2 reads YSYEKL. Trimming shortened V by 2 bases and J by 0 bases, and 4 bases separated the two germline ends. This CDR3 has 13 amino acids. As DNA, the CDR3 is TGCGCCAGCAGCCAACCACTGAACACTGAAGCTTTCTTT. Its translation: CASSQPLNTEAFF.

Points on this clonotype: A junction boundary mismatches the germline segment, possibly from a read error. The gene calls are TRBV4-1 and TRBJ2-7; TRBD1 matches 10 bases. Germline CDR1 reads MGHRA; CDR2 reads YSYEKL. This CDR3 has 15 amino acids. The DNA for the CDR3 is TGCTCCAGCAGCCGCGGGACAGGGGATAACTACGAGCAGTACTTC. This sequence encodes CSSSRGTGDNYEQYF.

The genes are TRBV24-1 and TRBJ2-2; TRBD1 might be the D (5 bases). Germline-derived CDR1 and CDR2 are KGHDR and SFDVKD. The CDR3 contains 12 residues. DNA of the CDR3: TGTGTGAGTCAGGGGAACACCGGGGAGCTGTTTTTT. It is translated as CVSQGNTGELFF.

As DNA, the CDR3 is TGTGCCTGGAGTGAGGTAGGGGGCAATGAGCAGTTCTTC. The encoded protein is CAWSEVGGNEQFF. This chain connects TRBV30 to TRBJ2-1, with a possible D match to TRBD1 (6 bases). Trimming cost V 1 base and J 6 bases, with 10 bases left between them. The CDR3 runs to 13 residues. Germline V gene sequence: CDR1 GTSNPN, CDR2 SVGIG (reference sequence).

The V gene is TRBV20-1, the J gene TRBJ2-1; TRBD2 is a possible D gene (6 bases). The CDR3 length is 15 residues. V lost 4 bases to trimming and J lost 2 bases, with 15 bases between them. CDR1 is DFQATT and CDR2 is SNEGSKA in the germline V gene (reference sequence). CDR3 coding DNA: TGCAGTGCTATGGAGGGATACGACCCCTACAATGAGCAGTTCTTC. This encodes CSAMEGYDPYNEQFF.

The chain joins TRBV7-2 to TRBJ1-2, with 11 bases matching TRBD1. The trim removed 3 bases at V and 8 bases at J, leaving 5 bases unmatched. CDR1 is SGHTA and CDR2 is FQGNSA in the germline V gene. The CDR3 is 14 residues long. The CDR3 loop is CASSFWTGGAGYTF. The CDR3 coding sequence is TGTGCCAGCAGCTTTTGGACAGGGGGCGCGGGCTACACCTTC.

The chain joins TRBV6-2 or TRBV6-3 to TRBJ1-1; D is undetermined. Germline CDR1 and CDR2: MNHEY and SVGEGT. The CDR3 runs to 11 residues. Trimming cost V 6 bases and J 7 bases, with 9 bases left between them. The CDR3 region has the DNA TGTGCCAGCAGCCGACGTGATGAAGCTTTCTTT. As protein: CASSRRDEAFF.

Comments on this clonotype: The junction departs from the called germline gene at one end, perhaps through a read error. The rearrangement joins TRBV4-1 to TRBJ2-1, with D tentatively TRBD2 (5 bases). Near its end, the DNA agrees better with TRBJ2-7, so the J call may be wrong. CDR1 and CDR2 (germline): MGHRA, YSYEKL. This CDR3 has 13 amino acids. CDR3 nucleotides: TGCGCCAGCGGCCAAGTAGCGATAGCCGAGCAGTACTTC. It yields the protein CASGQVAIAEQYF.

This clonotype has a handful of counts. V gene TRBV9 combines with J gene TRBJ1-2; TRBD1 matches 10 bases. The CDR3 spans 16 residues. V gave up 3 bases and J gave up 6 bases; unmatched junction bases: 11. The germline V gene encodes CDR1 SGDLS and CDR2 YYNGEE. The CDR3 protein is CASSAPRDRGSDGYTF. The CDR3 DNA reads TGTGCCAGCAGCGCGCCTCGGGACAGGGGTTCGGATGGCTACACCTTC. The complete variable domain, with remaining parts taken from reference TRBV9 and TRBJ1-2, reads DSGVTQTPKHLITATGQRVTLRCSPRSGDLSVYWYQQSLDQGLQFLIQYYNGEERAKGNILERFSAQQFPDLHSELNLSSLELGDSALYFCASSAPRDRGSDGYTFGSGTRLTVV.

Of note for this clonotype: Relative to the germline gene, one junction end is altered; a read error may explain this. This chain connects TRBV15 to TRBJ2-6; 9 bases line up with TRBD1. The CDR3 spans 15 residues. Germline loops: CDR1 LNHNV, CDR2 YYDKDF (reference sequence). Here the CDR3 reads CAASGDRVGANVLTF. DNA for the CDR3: TGTGCCGCCAGCGGGGACAGGGTTGGGGCCAACGTCCTGACTTTC.

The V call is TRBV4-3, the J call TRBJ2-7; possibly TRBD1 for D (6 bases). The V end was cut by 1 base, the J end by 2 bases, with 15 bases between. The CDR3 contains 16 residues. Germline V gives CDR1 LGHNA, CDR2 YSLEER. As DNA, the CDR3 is TGCGCCAGCAGCCAAGTCGGGCAGGGGCGCCCCTACGAGCAGTACTTC. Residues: CASSQVGQGRPYEQYF.

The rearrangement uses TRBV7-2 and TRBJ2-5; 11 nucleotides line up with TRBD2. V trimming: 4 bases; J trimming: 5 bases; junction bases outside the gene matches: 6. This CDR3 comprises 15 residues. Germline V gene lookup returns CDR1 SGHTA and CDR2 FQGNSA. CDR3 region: CASSSPTSGIETQYF. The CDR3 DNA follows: TGTGCCAGCAGCTCTCCGACTAGCGGGATTGAGACCCAGTACTTC.

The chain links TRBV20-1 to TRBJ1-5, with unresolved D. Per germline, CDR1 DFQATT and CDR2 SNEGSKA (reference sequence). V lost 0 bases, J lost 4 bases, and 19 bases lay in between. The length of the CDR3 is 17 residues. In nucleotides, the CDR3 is TGCAGTGCTAGAGATCCGCGCTTTTTCCTCGTTAATCAGCCCCAGCATTTT. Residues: CSARDPRFFLVNQPQHF.

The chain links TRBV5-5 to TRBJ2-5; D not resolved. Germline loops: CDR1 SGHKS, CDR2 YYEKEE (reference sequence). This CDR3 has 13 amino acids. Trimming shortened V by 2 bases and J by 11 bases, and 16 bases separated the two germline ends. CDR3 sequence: CASSFSEPDVQYF. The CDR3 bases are TGTGCCAGCAGCTTTTCGGAACCCGACGTTCAGTACTTC.

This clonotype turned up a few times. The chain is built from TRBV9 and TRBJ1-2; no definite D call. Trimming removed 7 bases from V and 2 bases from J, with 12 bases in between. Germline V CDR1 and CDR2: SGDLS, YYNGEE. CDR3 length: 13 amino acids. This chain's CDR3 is CASVSGRNYGYTF. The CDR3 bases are TGTGCCAGCGTCAGTGGACGGAACTATGGCTACACCTTC.

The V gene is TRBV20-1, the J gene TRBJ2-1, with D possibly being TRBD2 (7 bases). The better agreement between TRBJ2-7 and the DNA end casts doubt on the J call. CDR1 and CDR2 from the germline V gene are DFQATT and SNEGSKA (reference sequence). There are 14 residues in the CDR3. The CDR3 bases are TGCAGTGCTAGGCACGGGGGGCCTTACAATGAGCAGTACTTC. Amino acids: CSARHGGPYNEQYF.

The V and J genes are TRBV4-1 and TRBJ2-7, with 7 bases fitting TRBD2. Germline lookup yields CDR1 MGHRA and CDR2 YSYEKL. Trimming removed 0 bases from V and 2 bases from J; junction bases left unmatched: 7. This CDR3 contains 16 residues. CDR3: CASSQDFGGRAYEQYF. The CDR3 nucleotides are TGCGCCAGCAGCCAAGATTTTGGAGGGAGGGCCTACGAGCAGTACTTC.

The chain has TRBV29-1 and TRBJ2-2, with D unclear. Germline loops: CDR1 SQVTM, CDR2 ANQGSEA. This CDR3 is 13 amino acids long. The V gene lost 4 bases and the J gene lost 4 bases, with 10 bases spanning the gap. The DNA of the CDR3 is TGCAGCGTTGTTTGGGTCCTCACCGGGGAGCTGTTTTTT. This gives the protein CSVVWVLTGELFF.

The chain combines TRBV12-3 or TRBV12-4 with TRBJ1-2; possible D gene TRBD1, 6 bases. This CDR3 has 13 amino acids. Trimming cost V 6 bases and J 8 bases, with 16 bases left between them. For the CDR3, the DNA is TGTGCCAGCAGCCCCCCGGGGGCGGGAGGCTACACCTTC. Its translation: CASSPPGAGGYTF.

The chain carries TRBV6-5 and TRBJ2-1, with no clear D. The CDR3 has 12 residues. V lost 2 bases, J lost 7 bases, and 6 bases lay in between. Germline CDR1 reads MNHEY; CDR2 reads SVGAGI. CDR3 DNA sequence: TGTGCCAGCAGTTACAGGGCGAATGAGCAGTTCTTC. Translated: CASSYRANEQFF.

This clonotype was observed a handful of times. The CDR3 here is CASSVQKTQYF. The CDR3 DNA reads as TGTGCCAGCAGCGTACAAAAGACCCAGTACTTC. V is TRBV2 and J is TRBJ2-5; D not certain. The CDR3 runs to 11 residues. V was trimmed by 6 bases and J by 6 bases, leaving 8 bases between them. In germline, CDR1 is SNHLY, CDR2 FYNNEI.